Listed below are T cell receptor beta chains from one sample, sequenced in a study of blood T cell repertoires in COVID-19. Produced via immunoSEQ multiplex PCR; TCRdb's table is partial and in-frame only. The sample carries 150,000 to 200,000 clones, 80% to 90% recorded once. Sequenced input: peripheral blood. These receptors were collected from a man aged 45-65 years with active or convalescent COVID-19. The CDR3 runs from the conserved cysteine through the conserved F or W. The D gene is left open where the match is weak. Clone size is stated in some rows and not others, as once, few, many or a class when expanded.

>TRBV28|TRBJ1-4|NA|NA
CASRHATENEKLFF
TGTGCCAGCAGGCACGCGACAGAAAACGAAAAACTGTTTTTT
>TRBV28|TRBJ2-7|TRBD1|once
CASTQGGTGGFYEQYF
TGTGCCAGCACCCAAGGCGGGACAGGGGGCTTCTACGAGCAGTACTTC
>TRBV5-4|TRBJ2-5|NA|NA
CASSLSGFETQYF
TGTGCCAGCAGCTTGAGCGGGTTTGAGACCCAGTACTTC
>TRBV12-3/TRBV12-4|TRBJ1-6|TRBD1|NA
CASSLGQSSPLHF
TGTGCCAGCAGTTTGGGACAGAGTTCACCCCTCCACTTT
>TRBV19|TRBJ2-7|TRBD1|NA
CASSIWDRAYEQYF
TGTGCCAGTAGTATCTGGGACAGGGCCTACGAGCAGTACTTC
>TRBV5-4|TRBJ2-1|NA|NA
CASSLAGLGADEQFF
TGTGCCAGCAGCTTGGCGGGGTTGGGGGCGGATGAGCAGTTCTTC
>TRBV23-1|TRBJ1-3|NA|NA
CASSLRQNSGNTIYF
TGCGCCAGCAGTCTTCGACAAAACTCTGGAAACACCATATATTTT
>TRBV30|TRBJ2-3|NA|NA
CAWSGGVRTDTQYF
TGTGCCTGGAGTGGGGGGGTCCGCACAGATACGCAGTATTTT
>TRBV4-3|TRBJ1-6|NA|once
CASSQAGDSPLHF
TGCGCCAGCAGCCAAGCGGGGGATTCACCCCTCCACTTT
>TRBV24-1|TRBJ2-7|NA|NA
CATSDWAGARLEQYF
TGTGCCACCAGTGATTGGGCGGGGGCTCGGCTCGAGCAGTACTTC
>TRBV24-1|TRBJ2-1|NA|NA
CATSDLTGSSYNEQFF
TGTGCCACCAGTGATCTCACAGGGAGCTCCTACAATGAGCAGTTCTTC
>TRBV19|TRBJ1-1|TRBD1|NA
CASSPITLSVPGQGREDEAFF
TGTGCCAGTAGTCCGATCACCCTTTCTGTCCCGGGACAGGGCCGGGAGGATGAAGCTTTCTTT
>TRBV6-2/TRBV6-3|TRBJ1-2|NA|NA
CASSPQQGSYGYTF
TGTGCCAGCAGTCCCCAGCAGGGTTCCTATGGCTACACCTTC
>TRBV15|TRBJ2-5|TRBD1|NA
CATSPEQGAWETQYF
TGTGCCACCAGCCCCGAACAGGGGGCTTGGGAGACCCAGTACTTC
>TRBV19|TRBJ2-7|NA|once
CASSTIGGARSYEQYF
TGTGCCAGTAGTACCATAGGGGGGGCCCGCTCCTACGAGCAGTACTTC
>TRBV5-1|TRBJ2-5|TRBD2|NA
CASSLRRLAGRETQYF
TGCGCCAGCAGCCTACGCCGACTAGCGGGACGGGAGACCCAGTACTTC
>TRBV6-5|TRBJ2-2|TRBD2|NA
CASDSGGPGTGELFF
TGTGCCAGCGATAGCGGGGGGCCCGGAACCGGGGAGCTGTTTTTT
>TRBV19|TRBJ1-4|TRBD1|NA
CASWDSQATNEKLFF
TGTGCCAGTTGGGACAGCCAGGCAACTAATGAAAAACTGTTTTTT
>TRBV19|TRBJ1-4|NA|NA
CASSQDSAFGEKLFF
TGTGCCAGTAGTCAGGACAGCGCCTTTGGTGAAAAACTGTTTTTT
>TRBV6-5|TRBJ2-1|TRBD2|once
CASSYRLAGGDNEQFF
TGTGCCAGCAGTTACCGACTAGCGGGAGGGGACAATGAGCAGTTCTTC